This entry concerns a single T cell receptor beta chain. The target antigen is unknown. The record originates from a study of CD8 T cells in Susac syndrome. Findings of the study overall: The study recognized that the number of individuals in its TCR sequencing and HLA analysis was relatively small.

The V and J ends lost 0 bases and 3 bases respectively, with 10 bases between them. The CDR3 contains 15 residues. The germline CDR1 and CDR2 sequences are LGHNA and YNFKEQ. Bulk CD8+ and CD4+ cells came from magnetic negative isolation; CD8+ TEMRA by FACS. Random hexamers were used to reverse transcribe roughly 0.45 to 1 ug of RNA. Each CDR3 protein gets one entry after TCRdb re-called the immunoSEQ multiplex PCR reads with MiXCR. The repertoire holds more than 40,000 distinct CDR3 sequences, approximately 94% seen once, with almost 0.55% in the top ten. The sequenced material came from CD8+ T cells from PBMCs. The sequence was obtained from a human donor in good health. The V call is TRBV4-2, the J call TRBJ2-3; no definite D call. The CDR3 spells CASSQDNNPTDTQYF. The CDR3 nucleotides are TGTGCCAGCAGCCAAGATAATAATCCTACAGATACGCAGTATTTT.